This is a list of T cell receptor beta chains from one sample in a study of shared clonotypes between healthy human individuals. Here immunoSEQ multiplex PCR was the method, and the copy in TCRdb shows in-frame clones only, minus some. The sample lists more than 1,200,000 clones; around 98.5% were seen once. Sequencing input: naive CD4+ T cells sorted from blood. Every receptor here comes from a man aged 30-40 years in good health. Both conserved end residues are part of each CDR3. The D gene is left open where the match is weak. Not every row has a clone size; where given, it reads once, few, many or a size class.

CDR3nt: TGTGCCAGCAGCTTGGAACCGGGACAGATAACGTCCACCTTC; CDR3aa: CASSLEPGQITSTF; abundance: -; j_gene: TRBJ1-2; len: 14; d_gene: TRBD1; v_gene: TRBV5-5
CDR3nt: TGCGCCAGCAGCTTGGTCGGGGTGGCCTACAATGAGCAGTTCTTC; CDR3aa: CASSLVGVAYNEQFF; abundance: once; j_gene: TRBJ2-1; len: 15; d_gene: -; v_gene: TRBV5-1
CDR3nt: TGTGCCAGCAGTCCTTCAGGCAGCTCCTACGAGCAGTACTTC; CDR3aa: CASSPSGSSYEQYF; abundance: -; j_gene: TRBJ2-7; len: 14; d_gene: -; v_gene: TRBV28
CDR3nt: TGCGCCAGCAGCTTGGGTTCAGGGGATGATGGCTACACCTTC; CDR3aa: CASSLGSGDDGYTF; abundance: once; j_gene: TRBJ1-2; len: 14; d_gene: -; v_gene: TRBV5-1
CDR3nt: TGTGCCATCAGTGATGGGTTAGGGGAGCAGTACTTC; CDR3aa: CAISDGLGEQYF; abundance: -; j_gene: TRBJ2-7; len: 12; d_gene: -; v_gene: TRBV10-3
CDR3nt: TGTGCCAGCAGTGAATATAGGGTATCCACTGAAGCTTTCTTT; CDR3aa: CASSEYRVSTEAFF; abundance: -; j_gene: TRBJ1-1; len: 14; d_gene: -; v_gene: TRBV2
CDR3nt: TGTGCCAGCAGTTTAGGGGGGGGCTACTATGGCTACACCTTC; CDR3aa: CASSLGGGYYGYTF; abundance: -; j_gene: TRBJ1-2; len: 14; d_gene: -; v_gene: TRBV28
CDR3nt: TGTGCCATCCTTGCCAGGGGATCCCCAGATACGCAGTATTTT; CDR3aa: CAILARGSPDTQYF; abundance: -; j_gene: TRBJ2-3; len: 14; d_gene: -; v_gene: TRBV2
CDR3nt: TGTGCCAGTAGTATCCTAGCGGGAGCGAACTTCGACACAGATACGCAGTATTTT; CDR3aa: CASSILAGANFDTDTQYF; abundance: -; j_gene: TRBJ2-3; len: 18; d_gene: TRBD2; v_gene: TRBV19
CDR3nt: TGCGCCAGCAGGACTCCCCTAGCGGGGTCCTACAATGAGCAGTTCTTC; CDR3aa: CASRTPLAGSYNEQFF; abundance: once; j_gene: TRBJ2-1; len: 16; d_gene: TRBD2; v_gene: TRBV10-2
CDR3nt: TGTGCCAGCAGTTTATTGTTCAACCTGGGCACTGAAGCTTTCTTT; CDR3aa: CASSLLFNLGTEAFF; abundance: -; j_gene: TRBJ1-1; len: 15; d_gene: -; v_gene: TRBV27
CDR3nt: TGCGCCAGCAGCTTGGCGACAGGGACTCTTTCCGGGGAGCTGTTTTTT; CDR3aa: CASSLATGTLSGELFF; abundance: -; j_gene: TRBJ2-2; len: 16; d_gene: -; v_gene: TRBV5-1
CDR3nt: TGTGCCAGCAGCTTAGGAGTGACAGGGAGCTACACCTTC; CDR3aa: CASSLGVTGSYTF; abundance: few; j_gene: TRBJ1-2; len: 13; d_gene: TRBD1; v_gene: TRBV7-8
CDR3nt: TGTGCCAGCAGCACAACCGGGACTAGATACGAGCAGTACTTC; CDR3aa: CASSTTGTRYEQYF; abundance: -; j_gene: TRBJ2-7; len: 14; d_gene: TRBD2; v_gene: TRBV5-4
CDR3nt: TGTGCCAGCAGCTTAGCCCGGACGGGTAGCACAGATACGCAGTATTTT; CDR3aa: CASSLARTGSTDTQYF; abundance: -; j_gene: TRBJ2-3; len: 16; d_gene: -; v_gene: TRBV7-9
CDR3nt: TGCAGCGTTAGGACCTCTGGAAACACCATATATTTT; CDR3aa: CSVRTSGNTIYF; abundance: -; j_gene: TRBJ1-3; len: 12; d_gene: -; v_gene: TRBV29-1
CDR3nt: TGTGCCAGTAGTACAGGGTACTCTGGGGCCAACGTCCTGACTTTC; CDR3aa: CASSTGYSGANVLTF; abundance: once; j_gene: TRBJ2-6; len: 15; d_gene: -; v_gene: TRBV19
CDR3nt: TGTGCCAGCAGCGTAGAGACAGCGGCCCGCACAGATACGCAGTATTTT; CDR3aa: CASSVETAARTDTQYF; abundance: -; j_gene: TRBJ2-3; len: 16; d_gene: -; v_gene: TRBV9
CDR3nt: TGTGCCAGCAGCCAAGACCGGGAGAGAGCCAAAAACATTCAGTACTTC; CDR3aa: CASSQDRERAKNIQYF; abundance: -; j_gene: TRBJ2-4; len: 16; d_gene: -; v_gene: TRBV4-2
CDR3nt: TGTGCCAGCTCACCTTCCCAGGTGGCAGGTTGGGACTATGGCTACACCTTC; CDR3aa: CASSPSQVAGWDYGYTF; abundance: -; j_gene: TRBJ1-2; len: 17; d_gene: -; v_gene: TRBV18
CDR3nt: TGTGCCTGGAGACAGGGCTCCTACGAGCAGTACTTC; CDR3aa: CAWRQGSYEQYF; abundance: -; j_gene: TRBJ2-7; len: 12; d_gene: -; v_gene: TRBV30
CDR3nt: TGTGCCAGCAGCGCCCGGGACAGAGAAATCTCTGGGGCCAACGTCCTGACTTTC; CDR3aa: CASSARDREISGANVLTF; abundance: -; j_gene: TRBJ2-6; len: 18; d_gene: TRBD1; v_gene: TRBV9
CDR3nt: TGTGCCAGTATGAGACAGAATCAGCCCCAGCATTTT; CDR3aa: CASMRQNQPQHF; abundance: -; j_gene: TRBJ1-5; len: 12; d_gene: -; v_gene: TRBV19
CDR3nt: TGCGCCAGCAGCCGGTCCGATGAGCAGTTCTTC; CDR3aa: CASSRSDEQFF; abundance: -; j_gene: TRBJ2-1; len: 11; d_gene: -; v_gene: TRBV10-2
CDR3nt: TGTGCCAGCAGGCCCGACAGGGGGAGCACTGAAGCTTTCTTT; CDR3aa: CASRPDRGSTEAFF; abundance: -; j_gene: TRBJ1-1; len: 14; d_gene: TRBD1; v_gene: TRBV28
CDR3nt: TGTGCCAGTAGCAGCGGGATTAATACGCAGTATTTT; CDR3aa: CASSSGINTQYF; abundance: -; j_gene: TRBJ2-3; len: 12; d_gene: TRBD2; v_gene: TRBV19